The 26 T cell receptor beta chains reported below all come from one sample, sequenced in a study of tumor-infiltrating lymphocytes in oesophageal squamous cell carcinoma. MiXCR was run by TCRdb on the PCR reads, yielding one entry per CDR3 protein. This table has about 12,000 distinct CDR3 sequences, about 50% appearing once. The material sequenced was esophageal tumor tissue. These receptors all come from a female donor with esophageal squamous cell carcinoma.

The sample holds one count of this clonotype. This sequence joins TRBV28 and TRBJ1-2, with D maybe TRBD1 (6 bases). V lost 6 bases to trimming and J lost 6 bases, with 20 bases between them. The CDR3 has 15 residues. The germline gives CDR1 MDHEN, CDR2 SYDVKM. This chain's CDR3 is CASRLGGGLVNGYTF. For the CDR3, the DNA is TGTGCCAGCAGACTTGGTGGGGGGCTGGTAAATGGCTACACCTTC.

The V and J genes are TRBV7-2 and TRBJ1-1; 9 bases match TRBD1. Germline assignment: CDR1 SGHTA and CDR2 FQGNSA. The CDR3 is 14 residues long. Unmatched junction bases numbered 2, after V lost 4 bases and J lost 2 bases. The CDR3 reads CASSWGQGNTEAFF. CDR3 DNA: TGTGCCAGCAGCTGGGGACAGGGAAACACTGAAGCTTTCTTT.

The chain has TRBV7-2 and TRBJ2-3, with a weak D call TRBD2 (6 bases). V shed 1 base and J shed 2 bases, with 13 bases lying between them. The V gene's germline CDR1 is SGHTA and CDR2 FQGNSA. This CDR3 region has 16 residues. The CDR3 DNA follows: TGTGCCAGCAGCTTAGTGGCTAGCGAATACACAGATACGCAGTATTTT. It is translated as CASSLVASEYTDTQYF.

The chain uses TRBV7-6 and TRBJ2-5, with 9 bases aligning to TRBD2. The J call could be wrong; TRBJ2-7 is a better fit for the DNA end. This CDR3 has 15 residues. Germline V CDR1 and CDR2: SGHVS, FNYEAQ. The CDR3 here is CASSPEERGDYEQYF. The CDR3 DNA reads TGTGCCAGCAGCCCGGAGGAGCGGGGGGACTACGAGCAGTACTTC.

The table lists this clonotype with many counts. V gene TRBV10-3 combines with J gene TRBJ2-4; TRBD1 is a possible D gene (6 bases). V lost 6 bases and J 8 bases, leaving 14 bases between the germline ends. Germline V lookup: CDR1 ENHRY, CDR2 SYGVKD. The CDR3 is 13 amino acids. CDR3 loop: CAISQGSGDIQYF. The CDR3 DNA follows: TGTGCCATCAGCCAGGGTTCAGGGGACATTCAGTACTTC.

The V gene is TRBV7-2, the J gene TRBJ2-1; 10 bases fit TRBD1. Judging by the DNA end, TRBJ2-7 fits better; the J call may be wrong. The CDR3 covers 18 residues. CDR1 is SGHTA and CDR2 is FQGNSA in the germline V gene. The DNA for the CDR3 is TGTGCCAGCAGCTTAGGCCCTACTCCCCGGACAGGGGGAGAGGAGCAGTACTTC. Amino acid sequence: CASSLGPTPRTGGEEQYF.

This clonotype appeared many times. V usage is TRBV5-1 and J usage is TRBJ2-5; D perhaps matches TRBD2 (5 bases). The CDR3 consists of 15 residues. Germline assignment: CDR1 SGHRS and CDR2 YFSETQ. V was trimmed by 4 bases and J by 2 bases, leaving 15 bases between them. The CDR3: CASSLGWSGQETQYF. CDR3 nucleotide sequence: TGCGCCAGCAGCCTGGGCTGGAGCGGTCAAGAGACCCAGTACTTC.

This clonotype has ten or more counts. In DNA, the CDR3 is TGTGCCAGCAGTTACTTTCTAGCGGGTCCTTCGGATACGCAGTATTTT. It encodes CASSYFLAGPSDTQYF. The V and J genes are TRBV6-6 and TRBJ2-3; 8 positions agree with TRBD2. CDR1 is MNHNY, CDR2 SVGAGI, per germline (reference sequence). The CDR3 length is 16 residues. V shed 1 base and J 6 bases; nucleotides not matched to a gene: 9.

CDR3 in amino acids: CAISSGDLAGEQFF. CDR3 nucleotides: TGTGCCATCAGTAGCGGGGACTTAGCGGGTGAGCAGTTCTTC. The gene calls are TRBV10-3 and TRBJ2-1; TRBD2 aligns across 7 bases. This CDR3 is 14 amino acids long. Germline V gene sequence: CDR1 ENHRY, CDR2 SYGVKD. V was clipped by 5 bases and J by 9 bases; unmatched bases: 10.

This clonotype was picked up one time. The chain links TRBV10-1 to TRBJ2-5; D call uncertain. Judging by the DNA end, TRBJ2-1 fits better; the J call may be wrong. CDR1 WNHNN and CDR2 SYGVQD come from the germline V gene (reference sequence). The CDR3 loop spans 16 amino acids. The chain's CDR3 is CASSEAVKIYYNEQFF. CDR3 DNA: TGCGCCAGCAGTGAGGCCGTTAAGATATATTACAATGAGCAGTTCTTC.

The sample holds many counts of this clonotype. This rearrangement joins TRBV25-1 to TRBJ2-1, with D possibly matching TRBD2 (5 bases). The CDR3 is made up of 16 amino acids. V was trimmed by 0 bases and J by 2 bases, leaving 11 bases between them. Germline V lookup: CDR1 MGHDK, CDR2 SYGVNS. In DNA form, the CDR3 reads TGTGCCAGCAGTGAATATGTCGGGGTGGCCTACAATGAGCAGTTCTTC. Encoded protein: CASSEYVGVAYNEQFF.

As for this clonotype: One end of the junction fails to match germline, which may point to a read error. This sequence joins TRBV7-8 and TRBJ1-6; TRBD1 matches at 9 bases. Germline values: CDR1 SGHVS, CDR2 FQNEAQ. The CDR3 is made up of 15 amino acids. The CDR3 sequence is CASSFSGTGSYEQYF. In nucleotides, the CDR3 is TGTGCCAGCAGTTTTTCCGGGACAGGGAGCTACGAGCAGTACTTT.

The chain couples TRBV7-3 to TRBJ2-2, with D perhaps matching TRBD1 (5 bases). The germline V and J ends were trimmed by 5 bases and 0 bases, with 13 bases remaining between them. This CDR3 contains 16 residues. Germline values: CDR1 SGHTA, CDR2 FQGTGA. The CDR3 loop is CASSPQGCANTGELFF. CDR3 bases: TGTGCCAGCAGCCCCCAGGGCTGTGCGAACACCGGGGAGCTGTTTTTT.

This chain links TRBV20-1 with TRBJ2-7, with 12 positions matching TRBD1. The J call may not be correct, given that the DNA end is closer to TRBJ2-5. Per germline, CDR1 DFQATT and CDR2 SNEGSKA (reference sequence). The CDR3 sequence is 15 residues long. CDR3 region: CSARTGTGGGETQYF. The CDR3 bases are TGCAGTGCTAGAACCGGGACAGGGGGCGGGGAGACCCAGTACTTC.

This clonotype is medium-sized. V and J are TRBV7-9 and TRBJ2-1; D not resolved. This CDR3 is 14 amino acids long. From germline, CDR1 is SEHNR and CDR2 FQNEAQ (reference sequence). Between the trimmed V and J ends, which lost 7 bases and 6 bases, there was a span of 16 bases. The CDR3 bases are TGTGCCAGCACCCCAACGACTGGATTCAATGAGCAGTTCTTC. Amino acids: CASTPTTGFNEQFF.

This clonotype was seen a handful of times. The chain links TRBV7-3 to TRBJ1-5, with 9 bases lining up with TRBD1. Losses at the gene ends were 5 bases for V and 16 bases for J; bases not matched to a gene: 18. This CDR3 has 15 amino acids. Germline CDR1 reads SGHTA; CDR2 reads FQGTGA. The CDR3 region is CASSAQGADNSPLHF. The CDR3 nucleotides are TGTGCCAGCAGCGCACAGGGGGCGGATAATTCACCCCTCCATTTT.

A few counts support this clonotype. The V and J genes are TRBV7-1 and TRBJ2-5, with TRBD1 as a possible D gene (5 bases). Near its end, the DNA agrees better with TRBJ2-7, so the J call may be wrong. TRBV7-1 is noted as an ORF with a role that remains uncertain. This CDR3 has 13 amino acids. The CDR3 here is CASSQGFLNEQYF. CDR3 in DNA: TGTGCCAGCAGTCAGGGTTTTTTGAACGAGCAGTACTTC.

The DNA for the CDR3 is TGCGCCAGCAGCCCGCGTTTACAGGGGGCGACTTGGGGCTACACCTTC. Encoded protein: CASSPRLQGATWGYTF. V usage is TRBV4-3 and J usage is TRBJ1-2, with 9 bases matching TRBD1. V trimming: 4 bases; J trimming: 8 bases; junction bases outside the gene matches: 14. Germline assignment: CDR1 LGHNA and CDR2 YSLEER. CDR3 length equals 16 residues.

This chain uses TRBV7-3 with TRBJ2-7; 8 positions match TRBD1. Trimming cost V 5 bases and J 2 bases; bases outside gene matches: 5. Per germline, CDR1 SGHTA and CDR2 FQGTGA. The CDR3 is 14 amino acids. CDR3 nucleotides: TGTGCCAGCAGCATCGGACAGGGAACCTACGAGCAGTACTTC. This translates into CASSIGQGTYEQYF.

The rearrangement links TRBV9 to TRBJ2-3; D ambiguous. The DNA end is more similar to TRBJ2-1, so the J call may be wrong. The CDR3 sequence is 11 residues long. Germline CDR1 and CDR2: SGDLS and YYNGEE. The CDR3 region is CASSVEAEQFF. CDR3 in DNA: TGTGCCAGCAGCGTAGAAGCTGAGCAGTTCTTC.

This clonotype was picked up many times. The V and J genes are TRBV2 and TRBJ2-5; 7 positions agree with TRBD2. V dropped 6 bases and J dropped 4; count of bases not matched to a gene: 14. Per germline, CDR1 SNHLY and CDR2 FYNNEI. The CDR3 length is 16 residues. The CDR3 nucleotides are TGTGCCAGCAGACATCCCCGGGACTACCGGCGAGAGACCCAGTACTTC. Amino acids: CASRHPRDYRRETQYF. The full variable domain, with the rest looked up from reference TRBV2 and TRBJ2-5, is EPEVTQTPSHQVTQMGQEVILRCVPISNHLYFYWYRQILGQKVEFLVSFYNNEISEKSEIFDDQFSVERPDGSNFTLKIRSTKLEDSAMYFCASRHPRDYRRETQYFGPGTRLLVL.

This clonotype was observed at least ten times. CDR3 loop: CATSAPLGPNEQFF. The CDR3 DNA is TGTGCCACCAGTGCCCCTCTCGGACCCAATGAGCAGTTCTTC. This chain links TRBV24-1 with TRBJ2-1, with D unresolved. V was pared by 5 bases and J by 6 bases, with 13 bases between. Per germline, CDR1 KGHDR and CDR2 SFDVKD. The CDR3 has 14 amino acids.

The CDR3 region is CASSYGLAGYEQYF. In DNA form, the CDR3 reads TGTGCCAGCAGTTACGGACTAGCGGGATATGAGCAGTACTTC. This chain joins TRBV6-5 and TRBJ2-6; TRBD2 matches at 12 bases. The closer fit of TRBJ2-7 to the DNA end suggests the J call may be wrong. The germline V gene encodes CDR1 MNHEY and CDR2 SVGAGI. CDR3 length equals 14 residues.

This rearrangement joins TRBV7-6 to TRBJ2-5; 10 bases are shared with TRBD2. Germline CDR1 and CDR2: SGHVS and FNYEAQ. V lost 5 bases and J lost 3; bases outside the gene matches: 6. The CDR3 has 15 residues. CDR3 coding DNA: TGTGCCAGCAGCCTACGGACTAGCGGTGAAGAGACCCAGTACTTC. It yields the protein CASSLRTSGEETQYF.

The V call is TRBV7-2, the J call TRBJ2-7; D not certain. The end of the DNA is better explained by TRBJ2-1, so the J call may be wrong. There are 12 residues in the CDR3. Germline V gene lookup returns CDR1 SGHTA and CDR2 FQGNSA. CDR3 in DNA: TGTGCCAGCAGCTTCCGAGGCGATGAGCAGTTCTTC. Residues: CASSFRGDEQFF.

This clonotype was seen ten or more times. The CDR3 nucleotides read TGTGCCAGCAGCGTGGGACAGCCCTACGAGCAGTACTTC. Translation gives CASSVGQPYEQYF. J is TRBJ2-7 and V is TRBV2; 7 bases line up with TRBD1. Trimming took 6 bases from V and 2 from J; bases not matched to a gene: 4. The CDR3 has 13 residues. The germline CDR1 and CDR2 sequences are SNHLY and FYNNEI.